The clone carrying this T cell receptor (beta chain) was counted only a few times. Antigen specificity is unknown. The data were obtained in a study of Graves' ophthalmopathy and Graves' hyperthyroidism. General observations from the study: In predicting ophthalmopathy progression, the model reached roughly 69% sensitivity and 72.22% specificity.

This CDR3 has 14 residues. Germline values: CDR1 SNHLY, CDR2 FYNNEI. Deletions cut 9 bases from V and 4 bases from J, with 16 bases between. TCR beta CDR3 regions were amplified from RNA transcripts. The library came from an HTBI-primed first-round RT-PCR and a second-round multiplex PCR. TCRdb called the multiplex PCR reads again in MiXCR, with one record for every CDR3 protein. Of almost 750,000 distinct CDR3 sequences listed, 35% to 50% are singletons. This clonotype originated in an adult man with Graves' ophthalmopathy. This chain uses TRBV2 with TRBJ1-3; possible D gene TRBD1, 6 bases. Sequenced input: peripheral blood. The CDR3 DNA sequence: TGTGCCAGTTCGATCGACAGGTCCGGAAACACCATATATTTT. Translation: CASSIDRSGNTIYF. Full variable domain (rest looked up from reference TRBV2 and TRBJ1-3): EPEVTQTPSHQVTQMGQEVILRCVPISNHLYFYWYRQILGQKVEFLVSFYNNEISEKSEIFDDQFSVERPDGSNFTLKIRSTKLEDSAMYFCASSIDRSGNTIYFGEGSWLTVV.